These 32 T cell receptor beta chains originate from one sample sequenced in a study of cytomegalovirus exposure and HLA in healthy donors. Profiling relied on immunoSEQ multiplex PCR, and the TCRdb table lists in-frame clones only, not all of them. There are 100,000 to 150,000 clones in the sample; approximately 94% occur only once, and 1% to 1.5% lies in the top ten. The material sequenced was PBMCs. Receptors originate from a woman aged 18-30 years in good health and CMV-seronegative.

The chain's CDR3 is CASSALPVSSGETQYF. DNA of the CDR3: TGTGCCAGCAGCGCACTACCCGTATCTAGCGGAGAGACCCAGTACTTC. This chain joins TRBV5-6 and TRBJ2-5; TRBD2 matches at 7 bases. V dropped 4 bases and J dropped 4; count of bases not matched to a gene: 13. Germline CDR1 SGHDT, CDR2 YYEEEE. This CDR3 is 16 amino acids long.

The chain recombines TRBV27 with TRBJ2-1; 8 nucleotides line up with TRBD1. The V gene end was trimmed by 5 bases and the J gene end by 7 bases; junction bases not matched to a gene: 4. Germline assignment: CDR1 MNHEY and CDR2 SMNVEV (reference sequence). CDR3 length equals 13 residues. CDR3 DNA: TGTGCCAGCAGTCGACAGGGGTGGAATGAGCAGTTCTTC. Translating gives CASSRQGWNEQFF.

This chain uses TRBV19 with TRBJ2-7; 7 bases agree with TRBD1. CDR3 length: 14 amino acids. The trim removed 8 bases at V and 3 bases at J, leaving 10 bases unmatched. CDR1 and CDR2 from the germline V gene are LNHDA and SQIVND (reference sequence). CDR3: CASATGTANYEQYF. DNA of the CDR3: TGTGCCAGTGCAACCGGGACAGCGAACTACGAGCAGTACTTC.

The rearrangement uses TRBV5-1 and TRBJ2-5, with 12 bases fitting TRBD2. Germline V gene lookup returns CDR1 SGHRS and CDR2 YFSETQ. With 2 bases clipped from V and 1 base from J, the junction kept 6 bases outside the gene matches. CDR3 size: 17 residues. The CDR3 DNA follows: TGCGCCAGCAGCTTCTACATACTAGCGGGAGGCCAAGAGACCCAGTACTTC. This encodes CASSFYILAGGQETQYF.

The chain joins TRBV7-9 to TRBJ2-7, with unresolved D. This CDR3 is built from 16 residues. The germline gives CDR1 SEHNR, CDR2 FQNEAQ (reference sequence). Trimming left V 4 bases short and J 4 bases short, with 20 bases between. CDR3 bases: TGTGCCAGCAGCTCTTCGACACGCACTTTACTTTACGAGCAGTACTTC. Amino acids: CASSSSTRTLLYEQYF.

In nucleotides, the CDR3 is TGTGCCAGCAGCTTAGACGGCCAAGAGACCCAGTACTTC. Translation gives CASSLDGQETQYF. The chain employs TRBV7-8 and TRBJ2-5; no firm D call. CDR3 size: 13 residues. The germline CDR1 and CDR2 sequences are SGHVS and FQNEAQ. Trimming removed 1 base at V and 1 base at J, with 4 bases between.

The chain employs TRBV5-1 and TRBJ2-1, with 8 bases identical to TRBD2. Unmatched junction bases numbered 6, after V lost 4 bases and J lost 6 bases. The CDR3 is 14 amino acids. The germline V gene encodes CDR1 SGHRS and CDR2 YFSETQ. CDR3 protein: CASSGTTSANEQFF. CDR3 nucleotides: TGCGCCAGCAGCGGAACGACTAGCGCCAATGAGCAGTTCTTC.

The CDR3 reads CASSTGVNYGYTF. The CDR3 nucleotides are TGTGCCAGCAGCACGGGAGTTAACTATGGCTACACCTTC. The chain combines TRBV7-2 with TRBJ1-2; no firm D call. Germline V gene sequence: CDR1 SGHTA, CDR2 FQGNSA. The CDR3 is 13 residues long. With 5 bases removed from V and 1 base from J, the gap between germline ends came to 8 bases.

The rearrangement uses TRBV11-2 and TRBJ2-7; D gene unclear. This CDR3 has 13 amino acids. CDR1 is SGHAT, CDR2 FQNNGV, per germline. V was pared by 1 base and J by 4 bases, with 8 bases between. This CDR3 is CASSLASSYEQYF. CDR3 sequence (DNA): TGTGCCAGCAGCTTAGCCTCTAGTTACGAGCAGTACTTC.

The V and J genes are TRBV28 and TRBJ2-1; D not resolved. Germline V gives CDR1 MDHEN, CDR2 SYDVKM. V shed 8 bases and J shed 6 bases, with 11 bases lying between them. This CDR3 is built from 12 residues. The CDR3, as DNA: TGTGCCAGCGCAGGTTTGTCCAATGAGCAGTTCTTC. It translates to CASAGLSNEQFF.

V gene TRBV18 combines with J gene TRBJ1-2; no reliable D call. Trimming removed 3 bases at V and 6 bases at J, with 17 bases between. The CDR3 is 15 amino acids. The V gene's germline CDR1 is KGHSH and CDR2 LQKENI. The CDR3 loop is CASSPADPGGNGYTF. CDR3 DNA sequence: TGTGCCAGCTCACCCGCCGACCCCGGAGGTAATGGCTACACCTTC.

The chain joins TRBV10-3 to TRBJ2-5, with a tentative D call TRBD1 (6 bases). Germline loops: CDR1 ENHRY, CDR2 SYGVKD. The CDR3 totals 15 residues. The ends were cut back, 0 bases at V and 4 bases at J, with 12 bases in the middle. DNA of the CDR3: TGTGCCATCAGTGAGTCGGACAGATTCGGAGAGACCCAGTACTTC. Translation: CAISESDRFGETQYF.

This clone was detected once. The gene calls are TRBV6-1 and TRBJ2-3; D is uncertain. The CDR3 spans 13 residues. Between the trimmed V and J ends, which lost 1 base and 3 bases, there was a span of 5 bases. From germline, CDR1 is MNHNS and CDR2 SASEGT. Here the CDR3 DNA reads TGTGCCAGCAGTGAAGTCCTAACAGATACGCAGTATTTT. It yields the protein CASSEVLTDTQYF.

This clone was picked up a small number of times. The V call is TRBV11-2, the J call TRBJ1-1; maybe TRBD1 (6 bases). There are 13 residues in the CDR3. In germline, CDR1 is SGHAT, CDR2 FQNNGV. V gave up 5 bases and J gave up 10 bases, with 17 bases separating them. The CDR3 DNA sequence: TGTGCCAGCAGCAGTCCGGGACACCCGGTAGCTTTCTTT. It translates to CASSSPGHPVAFF.

CDR3 loop: CASSTSGSTDTQYF. As DNA, the CDR3 is TGTGCCAGCAGCACTAGCGGGAGCACAGATACGCAGTATTTT. The V and J genes are TRBV2 and TRBJ2-3; 9 bases map to TRBD2. This CDR3 has 14 residues. Germline-derived CDR1 and CDR2 are SNHLY and FYNNEI. V shed 6 bases and J 0 bases; nucleotides not matched to a gene: 1.

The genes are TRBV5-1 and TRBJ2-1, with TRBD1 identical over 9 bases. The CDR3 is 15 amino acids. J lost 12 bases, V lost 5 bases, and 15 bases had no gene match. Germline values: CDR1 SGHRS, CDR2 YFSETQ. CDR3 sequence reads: CASRGGPQGALGQFF. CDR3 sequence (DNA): TGCGCCAGCAGAGGGGGTCCACAGGGGGCGCTGGGGCAGTTCTTC. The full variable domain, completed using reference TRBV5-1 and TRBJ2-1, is KAGVTQTPRYLIKTRGQQVTLSCSPISGHRSVSWYQQTPGQGLQFLFEYFSETQRNKGNFPGRFSGRQFSNSRSEMNVSTLELGDSALYLCASRGGPQGALGQFFGPGTRLTVL.

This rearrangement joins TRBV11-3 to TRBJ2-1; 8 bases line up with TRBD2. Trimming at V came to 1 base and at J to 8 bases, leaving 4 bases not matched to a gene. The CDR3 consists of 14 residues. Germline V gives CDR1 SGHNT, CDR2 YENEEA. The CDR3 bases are TGTGCCAGCAGCTTAGCGGGAGGGCCGGATGAGCAGTTCTTC. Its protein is CASSLAGGPDEQFF.

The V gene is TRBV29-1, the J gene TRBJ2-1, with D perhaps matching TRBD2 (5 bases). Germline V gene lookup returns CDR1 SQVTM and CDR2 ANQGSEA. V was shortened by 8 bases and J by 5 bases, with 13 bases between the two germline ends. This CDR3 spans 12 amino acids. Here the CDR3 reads CSSTITDNEQFF. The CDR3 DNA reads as TGCAGCTCGACTATAACCGACAATGAGCAGTTCTTC.

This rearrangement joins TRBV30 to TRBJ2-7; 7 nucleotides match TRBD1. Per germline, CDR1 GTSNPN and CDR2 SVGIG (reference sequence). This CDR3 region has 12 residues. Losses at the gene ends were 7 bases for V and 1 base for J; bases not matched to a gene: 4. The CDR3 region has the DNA TGTGCCTTAAGCAGGGGGTCCTACGAGCAGTACTTC. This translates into CALSRGSYEQYF.

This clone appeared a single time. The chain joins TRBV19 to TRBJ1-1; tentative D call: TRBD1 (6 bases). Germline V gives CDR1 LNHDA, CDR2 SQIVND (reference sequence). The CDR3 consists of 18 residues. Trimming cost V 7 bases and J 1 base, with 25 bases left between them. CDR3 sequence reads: CASTLRGGLLGSNTEAFF. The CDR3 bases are TGTGCCAGTACCTTACGGGGGGGGCTTTTGGGGTCGAACACTGAAGCTTTCTTT.

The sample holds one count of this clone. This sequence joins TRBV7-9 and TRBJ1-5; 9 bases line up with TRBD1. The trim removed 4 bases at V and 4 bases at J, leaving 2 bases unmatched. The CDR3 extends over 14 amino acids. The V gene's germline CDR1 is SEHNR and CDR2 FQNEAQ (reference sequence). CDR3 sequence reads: CASSSDRGNQPQHF. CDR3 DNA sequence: TGTGCCAGCAGCTCCGACAGGGGGAATCAGCCCCAGCATTTT.

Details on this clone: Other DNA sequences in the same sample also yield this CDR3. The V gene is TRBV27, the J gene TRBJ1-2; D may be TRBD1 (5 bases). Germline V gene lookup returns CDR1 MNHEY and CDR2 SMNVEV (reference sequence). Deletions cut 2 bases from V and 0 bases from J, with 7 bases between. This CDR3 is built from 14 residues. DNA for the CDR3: TGTGCCAGCAGTTTAAGGGGTTCTAACTATGGCTACACCTTC. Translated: CASSLRGSNYGYTF.

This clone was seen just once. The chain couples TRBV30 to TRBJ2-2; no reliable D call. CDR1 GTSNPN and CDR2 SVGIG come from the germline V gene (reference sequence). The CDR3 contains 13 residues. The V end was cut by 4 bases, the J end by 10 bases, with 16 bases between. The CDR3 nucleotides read TGTGCCTGGAATCAGATCGTGGCCGTGGAGCTGTTTTTT. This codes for CAWNQIVAVELFF.

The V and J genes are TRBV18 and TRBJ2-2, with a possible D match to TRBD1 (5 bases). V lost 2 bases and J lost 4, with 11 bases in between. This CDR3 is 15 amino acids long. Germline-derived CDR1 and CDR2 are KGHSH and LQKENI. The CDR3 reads CASSPSRGSTGELFF. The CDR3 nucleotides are TGTGCCAGCTCACCATCTAGGGGCAGCACCGGGGAGCTGTTTTTT.

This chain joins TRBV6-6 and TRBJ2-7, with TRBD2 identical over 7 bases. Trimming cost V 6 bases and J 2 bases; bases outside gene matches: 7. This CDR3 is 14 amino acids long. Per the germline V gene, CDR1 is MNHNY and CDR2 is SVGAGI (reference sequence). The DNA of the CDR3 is TGTGCCAGCAGAGCACATAGCGGGCCCTACGAGCAGTACTTC. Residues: CASRAHSGPYEQYF.

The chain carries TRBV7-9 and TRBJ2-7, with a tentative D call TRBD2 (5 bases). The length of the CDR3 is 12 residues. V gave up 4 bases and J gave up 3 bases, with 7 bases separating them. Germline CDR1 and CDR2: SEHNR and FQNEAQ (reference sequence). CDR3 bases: TGTGCCAGCAGCTCCGGACTCTACGAGCAGTACTTC. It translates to CASSSGLYEQYF. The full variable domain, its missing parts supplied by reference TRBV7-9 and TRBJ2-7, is DTGVSQNPRHKITKRGQNVTFRCDPISEHNRLYWYRQTLGQGPEFLTYFQNEAQLEKSRLLSDRFSAERPKGSFSTLEIQRTEQGDSAMYLCASSSGLYEQYFGPGTRLTVT.

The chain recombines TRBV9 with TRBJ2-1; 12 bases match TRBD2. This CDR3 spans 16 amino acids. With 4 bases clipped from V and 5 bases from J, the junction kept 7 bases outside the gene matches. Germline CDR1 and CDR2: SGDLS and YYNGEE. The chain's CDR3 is CASSLPLAGGNNEQFF. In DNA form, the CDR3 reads TGTGCCAGCAGCCTCCCTCTAGCGGGAGGGAACAATGAGCAGTTCTTC.

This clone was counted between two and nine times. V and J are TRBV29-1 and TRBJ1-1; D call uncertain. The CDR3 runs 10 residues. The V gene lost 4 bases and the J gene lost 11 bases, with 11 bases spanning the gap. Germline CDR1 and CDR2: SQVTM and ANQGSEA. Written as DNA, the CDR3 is TGCAGCGTTGCCGCTCGGGAGGCTTTCTTT. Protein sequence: CSVAAREAFF.

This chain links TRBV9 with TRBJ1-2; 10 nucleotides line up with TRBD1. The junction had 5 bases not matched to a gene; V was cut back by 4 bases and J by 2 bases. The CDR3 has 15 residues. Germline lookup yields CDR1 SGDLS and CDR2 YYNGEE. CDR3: CASSIRDRGNYGYTF. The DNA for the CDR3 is TGTGCCAGCAGCATTAGGGACAGGGGAAACTATGGCTACACCTTC.

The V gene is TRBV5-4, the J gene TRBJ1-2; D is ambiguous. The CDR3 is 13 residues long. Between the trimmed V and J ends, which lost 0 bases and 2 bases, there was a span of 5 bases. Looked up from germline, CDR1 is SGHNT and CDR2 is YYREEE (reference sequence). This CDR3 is CASSLDENYGYTF. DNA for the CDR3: TGTGCCAGCAGCTTGGATGAGAACTATGGCTACACCTTC.

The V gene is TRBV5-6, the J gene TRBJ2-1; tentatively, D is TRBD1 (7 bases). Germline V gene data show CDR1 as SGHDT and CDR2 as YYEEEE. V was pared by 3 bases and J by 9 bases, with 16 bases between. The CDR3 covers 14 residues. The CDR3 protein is CASSWGTGEVEQFF. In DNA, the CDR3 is TGTGCCAGCAGCTGGGGTACAGGGGAGGTTGAGCAGTTCTTC.

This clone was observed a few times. The CDR3 region has the DNA TGTGCCAGCAGCTTGGCCCAGGGAGGGGAGCTGTTTTTT. Amino acid sequence: CASSLAQGGELFF. The chain joins TRBV5-6 to TRBJ2-2; a weak D match, TRBD1 (5 bases). Trimming left V 0 bases short and J 8 bases short, with 8 bases between. The CDR3 totals 13 residues. Germline CDR1 and CDR2: SGHDT and YYEEEE.